This TCR beta chain comes out of a study of CD8+ T cells in alopecia areata. RNA was isolated and reverse transcribed to cDNA, the sequencing template. Data came from immunoSEQ multiplex PCR; TCRdb stores just in-frame clones and leaves some out. The table shows roughly 210,000 clones, with approximately 40% occurring only once. Indicated treatment: oral pan-JAK inhibitor, 5-10 mg twice daily. Peripheral blood and lesional scalp punch biopsies came from alopecia areata patients. Unmatched junction bases numbered 0, after V lost 6 bases and J lost 0 bases. Germline V gene data show CDR1 as SGHTA and CDR2 as FQGTGA. The CDR3 has 13 residues.

Sequenced material: CD4+ T cells sorted from blood, taken at approximately week 37, from a patient treated with tofacitinib. The TCR originated in a human donor with alopecia areata. The gene calls are TRBV7-3 and TRBJ1-1; 8 bases are a match to TRBD1. CDR3 amino acids: CASRGQVNTEAFF. The CDR3 DNA is TGTGCCAGCAGGGGACAGGTGAACACTGAAGCTTTCTTT.